This T cell receptor (beta chain) was recorded in a study of molecular identifiers for immune sequencing clone quantification (dated by TCRdb to 2017 to 2018). Looking at the study overall: In a replicate experiment, RNA from roughly 20,000 or 100,000 naive CD8 T cells was split into five aliquots, four of which were sequenced. CD8 T cells were used in a methods study to benchmark molecular-identifier clustering-based TCR repertoire sequencing (MIDCIRS) and TCR RNA copy counting. Broader findings and caveats from the paper: Spiked-in Jurkat TCR RNA equivalent to a single cell was reported to be detectable even among some 910,000 naive CD8 T cells. Spiked-in Jurkat TCR RNA (about 10 copies' worth), which is not part of the donor repertoire, was contained in the naive libraries. When barcode sub-clustering was left out, chimeric consensus sequences inflated TCR diversity, with chimeras reaching as high as 47%. In CMV-specific effector cells, clones with more than 20 RNA copies accounted for over 98% of molecules, whereas in naive cells such clones accounted for under 1%. Modeling indicated about 3 TCR RNA copies recovered per cell, compared with around 10 by digital PCR, which implies a capture efficiency of approximately 31%. The sizes of highly expanded clones could end up underestimated when identical TCR molecules share a barcode.

Libraries of naive CD8 T cells were built from anywhere between about 19,000 and 1,000,000 sorted cells, with 10%, 30% or 50% of the purified RNA used. Naive CD8 T cells were FACS-sorted as CD8+CD4-CCR7+CD45RA+ on a BD FACSAria II into RLT Plus buffer. To test detection sensitivity, Jurkat RNA equal to ten TCR copies was added to samples of about 17,000-1,100,000 naive CD8 T cells. Enrichment of CD8 T cells was performed with RosetteSep CD8+ T Cell Enrichment Cocktail and Ficoll-Paque, after which ACK red cell lysis was carried out. The count of this clonotype is one. This clone's antigen is unknown. It may be a read error: a sequence one base away is much more abundant. Libraries were constructed by PCR. The sequencer listed for this sample is Illumina HiSeq 4000. Bulk TCR libraries were generated as previously described, with the TCR primers listed in Table S5 used. Purification of total RNA was performed with the Qiagen AllPrep DNA/RNA kit. Before analysis, reads from multiple sequencing runs of the same library were pooled. The published analysis was carried out like this. Reads were retained only if an exact TCR constant sequence was present, and the retained reads were trimmed to 150 nt and grouped according to their 12-nt molecular barcodes. Within each barcode group, reads were sub-clustered at a 15% Levenshtein threshold, and quality-weighted consensus sequences were built per RNA molecule. Non-functional sequences were discarded, and so were lower-count sequences lying one edit away from another sequence. On the basis of fitting two negative binomial distributions, barcode sub-clusters with fewer than 20% of the maximum read count were discarded. TCRdb reworked the public reads: Q25 trimming with fastp, MiXCR clone assembly, productive beta chains retained. Identical CDR3 protein sequences are pooled into one entry, listed with their most common genes and DNA. The V and J calls follow TCRdb's processing rather than the paper's. This sample lists some 320,000 distinct CDR3 sequences; around 21% were detected once. The ten largest account for approximately 0.84% of the sample.

Per the germline V gene, SGHDN is the CDR1 and FVKESK is the CDR2. Its CDR3 holds 18 amino acids, cysteine through phenylalanine. Only the CDR3 portion is preserved as DNA: 54 bases, with reading frame beginning at the first base. The V gene is TRBV14 and the J gene is TRBJ1-4; possibly the D gene is TRBD1, per 5 matching bases. The clonotype originates from a human donor in good health. Some libraries in this study had Jurkat cell RNA spiked in. Sequences were obtained from naive CD8+ T cells from blood, with Jurkat cell RNA spiked in. According to the study, the label for this sample's cell subset or site signals: FACS-sorted CD8+CD4-CCR7+CD45RA+ naive T cells. The DNA reads TGTGCCAGCAGCCAAGCGTCGAGTGGGGTTGTCGGGACTGAAAAACTGGTTTTT. Translation gives CASSQASSGVVGTEKLVF.